A single sample is the source of the 25 T cell receptor beta chains below, sequenced in a study of read filtering for tumor transcriptome and immune sequencing. The library was built from around 0.4 ug RNA with molecular barcoded adaptors for alpha/delta and beta/gamma chains. TCRdb ran MiXCR on the reads and lists one entry per CDR3 protein. The sample includes roughly 61,000 distinct CDR3 sequences, approximately 13% seen only once; the top ten take approximately 16%. The sequenced sample was a population of CD138-negative cells sorted from bone marrow. These receptor sequences come from a donor aged 40 or older with multiple myeloma.

This clonotype showed up many times. A read error may produce the germline difference seen at one junction end. The chain joins TRBV5-1 to TRBJ2-3, with D unresolved. Per the germline V gene, CDR1 is SGHRS and CDR2 is YFSETQ. CDR3 length: 12 amino acids. CDR3 residues: CASSSSTDTQYF. CDR3 in DNA: TGTGCCAGCAGTTCTAGCACAGATACGCAGTATTTT.

A remark on this clonotype: Possible read error: a much larger clone is one base away. This chain connects TRBV7-9 to TRBJ2-1; tentative D call: TRBD1 (8 bases). The CDR3 spans 14 residues. V lost 6 bases, J lost 8 bases, and 17 bases lay in between. The V gene's germline CDR1 is SEHNR and CDR2 FQNEAQ (reference sequence). The CDR3 nucleotides read TGTGCCAGCAGGCTCAGGACAGGGAGGGATGAGCAGTTCTTC. Translation gives CASRLRTGRDEQFF. Looking up the rest from reference TRBV7-9 and TRBJ2-1 gives the full variable domain: DTGVSQNPRHKITKRGQNVTFRCDPISEHNRLYWYRQTLGQGPEFLTYFQNEAQLEKSRLLSDRFSAERPKGSFSTLEIQRTEQGDSAMYLCASRLRTGRDEQFFGPGTRLTVL.

J is TRBJ2-4 and V is TRBV20-1, with D perhaps TRBD1 (6 bases). Germline lookup yields CDR1 DFQATT and CDR2 SNEGSKA (reference sequence). The V gene lost 5 bases and the J gene lost 3 bases, with 11 bases spanning the gap. The CDR3 length is 13 residues. CDR3 coding DNA: TGCAGTGCTGCCGGGACAAACAAAAACATTCAGTACTTC. This gives the protein CSAAGTNKNIQYF.

In this sample, this clonotype turned up many times. This chain connects TRBV6-5 to TRBJ1-4; 8 nucleotides align to TRBD1. The germline V gene encodes CDR1 MNHEY and CDR2 SVGAGI. The CDR3 sequence is 14 residues long. With V trimmed by 6 bases and J by 7 bases, 7 bases remained unmatched. The DNA of the CDR3 is TGTGCCAGCAGAGCAGGGGGCGTGAGTGAAAAACTGTTTTTT. Protein product: CASRAGGVSEKLFF.

This clonotype was detected ten times or more. The rearrangement uses TRBV3-1 and TRBJ2-5, with D perhaps being TRBD1 or TRBD2 (6 bases each). In germline, CDR1 is LGHDT, CDR2 YNNKEL (reference sequence). The germline V and J ends were trimmed by 3 bases and 2 bases, with 10 bases remaining between them. The CDR3 has 14 amino acids. CDR3 residues: CASSQRGVQETQYF. The CDR3 nucleotides are TGTGCCAGCAGCCAGAGGGGGGTACAAGAGACCCAGTACTTC.

This clonotype was seen repeatedly, ten times or more. This rearrangement joins TRBV12-3 or TRBV12-4 to TRBJ2-2, with a tentative D call TRBD2 (6 bases). V dropped 6 bases and J dropped 1 base, with 15 bases sitting between them. This CDR3 region has 16 residues. The CDR3 here is CASRPPGGMNTGELFF. CDR3 DNA: TGTGCCAGCAGACCTCCCGGGGGAATGAACACCGGGGAGCTGTTTTTT.

The chain carries TRBV10-3 and TRBJ1-1; a weak D match, TRBD1 (5 bases). The V and J ends lost 0 bases and 4 bases respectively, with 15 bases between them. This CDR3 region has 16 residues. CDR1 and CDR2 (germline): ENHRY, SYGVKD. The CDR3 sequence: CAISESAGTGVTEAFF. For the CDR3, the DNA is TGTGCCATCAGTGAGTCGGCAGGAACGGGGGTCACTGAAGCTTTCTTT.

This clonotype was detected many times. The chain employs TRBV6-1 and TRBJ1-4; D not resolved. Germline values: CDR1 MNHNS, CDR2 SASEGT. This CDR3 region has 18 residues. Trimming removed 5 bases at V and 0 bases at J, with 19 bases between. CDR3: CASSSIGPPVATNEKLFF. Here the CDR3 DNA reads TGTGCCAGCAGTTCAATCGGGCCACCAGTTGCAACTAATGAAAAACTGTTTTTT.

Ten or more counts support this clonotype. This chain joins TRBV12-3 or TRBV12-4 and TRBJ2-7; 8 positions agree with TRBD2. V shed 2 bases and J 0 bases; nucleotides not matched to a gene: 6. The CDR3 contains 16 residues. The CDR3 DNA is TGTGCCAGCAGTTTACGACTAGCGACGAGCTCCTACGAGCAGTACTTC. Amino acid sequence: CASSLRLATSSYEQYF.

Remarks on this clonotype: This may come from a read error, since a much larger clone is one base off. The chain employs TRBV29-1 and TRBJ1-5, with D possibly TRBD1 on 6 matching bases. CDR3 size: 13 residues. The germline V gene encodes CDR1 SQVTM and CDR2 ANQGSEA. CDR3 amino acids: CGVGDNRNQPQHF. The CDR3 DNA follows: TGCGGCGTTGGGGACAACCGCAATCAGCCCCAGCATTTT.

Ten or more counts support this clonotype. The rearrangement joins TRBV6-2 or TRBV6-3 to TRBJ2-2, with 7 bases identical to TRBD1. There are 16 residues in the CDR3. CDR1 is MNHEY, CDR2 SVGEGT, per germline. The V segment lost 1 base and the J segment 0 bases; nucleotides outside the gene matches: 2. CDR3 protein: CASSYWDSPNTGELFF. The DNA of the CDR3 is TGTGCCAGCAGTTACTGGGACAGCCCGAACACCGGGGAGCTGTTTTTT.

To note about this clonotype: This may come from a read error, since a much larger clone is one base off. J is TRBJ2-7 and V is TRBV20-1; D is undetermined. Trimming took off 1 base at V and 6 bases at J, with 13 bases between the two ends. Germline CDR1 reads DFQATT; CDR2 reads SNEGSKA (reference sequence). CDR3 length: 13 amino acids. The CDR3 nucleotides are TGCAGTGCTAGAGGCCCTTTTGCAGTCGAGCAGTACTTC. It is translated as CSARGPFAVEQYF.

This clonotype occurred many times. This sequence joins TRBV20-1 and TRBJ2-1; D uncertain. Germline V gene sequence: CDR1 DFQATT, CDR2 SNEGSKA (reference sequence). V dropped 0 bases and J dropped 1 base, with 13 bases sitting between them. The CDR3 loop spans 16 amino acids. This CDR3 reads CSARDGPRLSYNEQFF. In nucleotides, the CDR3 is TGCAGTGCTAGAGATGGCCCGAGACTGTCCTACAATGAGCAGTTCTTC.

Note on this clonotype: A read error may be the cause here, since a much bigger clone is one base away. The rearrangement uses TRBV7-6 and TRBJ1-1; D call uncertain. The CDR3 runs to 13 residues. In germline, CDR1 is SGHVS, CDR2 FNYEAQ. CDR3 sequence (DNA): TGTGCCAGCAGCTTTCAGAGTTACACTGGAGCTTTCTTT. Translated, it gives CASSFQSYTGAFF.

This clonotype has at least ten counts. The chain uses TRBV12-2 and TRBJ2-6. TRBV12-2 counts as a pseudogene. The CDR3 contains 17 residues. CDR3 nucleotides: TGTGCAAGTCGCTTCAGGAAGGCTTACTCTGGGGCCAACGTCCTGACTTTC. It encodes CASRFRKAYSGANVLTF.

This clonotype was seen many times. This chain joins TRBV5-4 and TRBJ2-1; D is tentatively TRBD1 or TRBD2 (5 bases each). Germline CDR1 is SGHNT and CDR2 is YYREEE (reference sequence). With 4 bases removed from V and 5 bases from J, the gap between germline ends came to 19 bases. This CDR3 spans 16 amino acids. The CDR3 here is CASSADMWDAHNEQFF. The CDR3, as DNA: TGTGCCAGCAGCGCGGACATGTGGGACGCCCACAATGAGCAGTTCTTC.

In this sample, this clonotype turned up many times. The J gene is TRBJ2-1, the V gene TRBV3-1; 7 bases line up with TRBD2. This CDR3 spans 16 amino acids. V trimming: 0 bases; J trimming: 4 bases; junction bases outside the gene matches: 6. Germline V lookup: CDR1 LGHDT, CDR2 YNNKEL (reference sequence). The CDR3 sequence is CASSQDGLAAYNEQFF. CDR3 nucleotides: TGTGCCAGCAGCCAAGATGGTCTAGCGGCGTACAATGAGCAGTTCTTC.

Of note for this clonotype: The junction departs from germline at one end; a sequencing error may be responsible. J is TRBJ2-7 and V is TRBV29-1; TRBD1 agrees at 10 bases. Germline-derived CDR1 and CDR2 are SQVTM and ANQGSEA. The CDR3 has 15 residues. CDR3 sequence: CSVKTGTGALYEQCF. CDR3 nucleotides: TGCAGCGTGAAAACCGGGACAGGGGCTCTCTACGAGCAGTGCTTC.

At least ten counts were recorded for this clonotype. V usage is TRBV23-1 and J usage is TRBJ2-1; 8 bases map to TRBD1. TRBV23-1 is treated as an ORF (open reading frame) with a function not yet certain. V lost 6 bases to trimming and J lost 4 bases; unmatched junction nucleotides: 17. The CDR3 runs to 18 residues. DNA for the CDR3: TGCGCCAGCAGGCCTGGAAGCAGCGAGGACAGGGCTTACAATGAGCAGTTCTTC. It translates to CASRPGSSEDRAYNEQFF.

At least ten counts were recorded for this clonotype. The chain has TRBV3-1 and TRBJ2-3; D uncertain. The CDR3 has 16 amino acids. Germline assignment: CDR1 LGHDT and CDR2 YNNKEL (reference sequence). Trimming pared 4 bases from V and 1 base from J, leaving 15 bases between. The CDR3 loop reads CASSPMETLGTDTQYF. Here the CDR3 DNA reads TGTGCCAGCAGCCCAATGGAAACCCTCGGCACAGATACGCAGTATTTT.

This clonotype was picked up many times. The CDR3 region has the DNA TGCGCCAGCAGTGGGGCTCGGGAGACCCAGTACTTC. This codes for CASSGARETQYF. This rearrangement joins TRBV5-1 to TRBJ2-5; perhaps TRBD1 as D (5 bases). Trimming removed 5 bases from V and 5 bases from J, with 10 bases in between. This CDR3 contains 12 residues. Germline V gene data show CDR1 as SGHRS and CDR2 as YFSETQ.

This clonotype was detected many times. The CDR3 spells CASSRETGHAYNEQFF. CDR3 nucleotides: TGTGCCAGCAGCCGCGAAACGGGACACGCCTACAATGAGCAGTTCTTC. V usage is TRBV21-1 and J usage is TRBJ2-1; TRBD1, the table's D call, was not compared with the DNA. TRBV21-1 is recorded as a pseudogene. This CDR3 region has 16 residues.

This clonotype occurred many times. The rearrangement joins TRBV5-1 to TRBJ2-5, with 8 bases identical to TRBD1. The length of the CDR3 is 14 residues. Looked up from germline, CDR1 is SGHRS and CDR2 is YFSETQ. J gave up 4 bases and V 4 bases, and 6 bases lay outside the gene matches. Here the CDR3 reads CASSRARGRETQYF. DNA of the CDR3: TGCGCCAGCAGCCGGGCCAGGGGGCGAGAGACCCAGTACTTC.

In this sample, this clonotype turned up many times. The chain joins TRBV9 to TRBJ2-6; maybe TRBD1 (6 bases). Looked up from germline, CDR1 is SGDLS and CDR2 is YYNGEE. The CDR3 contains 19 residues. Trimming stripped 2 bases from V and 0 bases from J, with 18 bases between. The CDR3 region has the DNA TGTGCCAGCAGCGTTAGTGCCCGATCGACAGGCTCTGGGGCCAACGTCCTGACTTTC. This sequence encodes CASSVSARSTGSGANVLTF.

The CDR3 nucleotides read TGTGCCAGCAGCTCCCGTGGCGGGCTAAGGTTCGGTGAGCAGTTCTTC. Its translation is CASSSRGGLRFGEQFF. This rearrangement joins TRBV7-9 to TRBJ2-1; possible D gene TRBD2, 5 bases. Between the trimmed V and J ends, which lost 4 bases and 9 bases, there was a span of 22 bases. The V gene's germline CDR1 is SEHNR and CDR2 FQNEAQ (reference sequence). This CDR3 is 16 amino acids long.